The rows below give T cell receptor beta chains drawn from one sample of a study of CD8 T cells in Susac syndrome. Using its own MiXCR run on the immunoSEQ multiplex PCR reads, TCRdb lists one record per CDR3 protein. The sample lists a few hundred thousand distinct CDR3 sequences; 85% to 95% were seen once. What was sequenced was CD4+ T cells from PBMCs. The receptors stem from a human donor with multiple sclerosis. CDR3s include the opening cysteine and the closing phenylalanine or tryptophan. The D gene is left open where the match is weak. The size of a clone is reported for some rows only, either as once, few or many, or as a class for expanded clones.

>TRBJ1-2|TRBD1|NA|TRBV29-1
CSLRDSKGYGYTF
TGCAGCCTCCGGGACAGCAAAGGCTATGGCTACACCTTC
>TRBJ2-5|NA|NA|TRBV3-1
CASSQDPDGATAQYF
TGTGCCAGCAGCCAAGATCCGGACGGGGCGACGGCCCAGTACTTC
>TRBJ1-2|NA|NA|TRBV2
CASSRDTNNYGYTF
TGTGCCAGCAGCCGGGACACTAATAACTATGGCTACACCTTC
>TRBJ2-1|NA|NA|TRBV9
CASSAHRHSPNEQFF
TGTGCCAGCAGCGCCCATCGACACTCTCCGAATGAGCAGTTCTTC
>TRBJ1-1|NA|NA|TRBV4-1
CASSQDAAGRTEAFF
TGCGCCAGCAGCCAAGATGCGGCTGGCCGTACTGAAGCTTTCTTT
>TRBJ2-3|NA|NA|TRBV5-6
CASSLEKGRQYF
TGTGCCAGCAGCTTGGAGAAGGGCCGACAGTATTTT
>TRBJ1-1|NA|NA|TRBV5-1
CASSWEGAVSTEAFF
TGCGCCAGCAGCTGGGAAGGGGCTGTGAGCACTGAAGCTTTCTTT
>TRBJ1-5|TRBD1|NA|TRBV3-1
CASSQDMGRTGINQPQHF
TGTGCCAGCAGCCAAGATATGGGGCGGACAGGGATCAATCAGCCCCAGCATTTT
>TRBJ2-1|TRBD1|NA|TRBV24-1
CATSAGTGGDEQFF
TGTGCCACCAGTGCGGGGACAGGGGGCGATGAGCAGTTCTTC
>TRBJ2-7|TRBD2|NA|TRBV12-3/TRBV12-4
CASSLGLAYEQYF
TGTGCCAGCAGTCTGGGACTAGCCTACGAGCAGTACTTC
>TRBJ2-1|TRBD1|NA|TRBV29-1
CSVSRQGQYNEQFF
TGCAGCGTCTCCAGACAGGGGCAATACAATGAGCAGTTCTTC
>TRBJ2-1|NA|NA|TRBV3-1
CASSQGAEQFF
TGTGCCAGCAGCCAAGGAGCAGAGCAGTTCTTC
>TRBJ2-2|NA|NA|TRBV19
CASRTIPGELFF
TGTGCCAGTAGGACGATCCCCGGGGAGCTGTTTTTT
>TRBJ1-2|NA|NA|TRBV30
CAWSGYEGVPYGYTF
TGTGCCTGGAGTGGGTACGAGGGGGTCCCATATGGCTACACCTTC
>TRBJ1-6|NA|NA|TRBV7-9
CASTPLTEGSPLHF
TGTGCCAGCACCCCGTTGACAGAGGGGTCACCCCTCCACTTT
>TRBJ2-5|TRBD1|NA|TRBV20-1
CSADIDRVPETQYF
TGCAGTGCGGATATTGACAGGGTCCCCGAGACCCAGTACTTC
>TRBJ2-1|TRBD2|NA|TRBV3-1
CASSPVRGSGGNYNEQFF
TGTGCCAGCAGTCCTGTGAGGGGTAGCGGGGGGAACTACAATGAGCAGTTCTTC
>TRBJ2-5|NA|NA|TRBV20-1
CSAIPEIETQYF
TGCAGTGCTATCCCCGAAATAGAGACCCAGTACTTC
>TRBJ2-1|NA|NA|TRBV30
CAWSDYRWGNEQFF
TGTGCCTGGAGTGACTATAGGTGGGGCAATGAGCAGTTCTTC
>TRBJ1-4|TRBD1|NA|TRBV7-9
CASSTRQGQLFF
TGTGCCAGCAGCACTCGACAGGGCCAACTGTTTTTT
>TRBJ2-5|NA|NA|TRBV19
CASSILVGWETQYF
TGTGCCAGTAGTATACTGGTAGGGTGGGAGACCCAGTACTTC
>TRBJ2-3|TRBD1|NA|TRBV29-1
CSVLPTGDSDTQYF
TGCAGCGTTCTACCGACAGGGGATTCAGATACGCAGTATTTT
>TRBJ1-2|TRBD1|few|TRBV29-1
CSTLRQGVDGYTF
TGCAGCACGTTGAGGCAGGGGGTTGATGGCTACACCTTC
>TRBJ2-1|NA|NA|TRBV2
CASNPDGARREFF
TGTGCCAGCAATCCAGACGGGGCACGGAGGGAGTTCTTC
>TRBJ2-5|NA|NA|TRBV15
CATSPDSAGETQYF
TGTGCCACCAGTCCGGACTCAGCAGGAGAGACCCAGTACTTC
>TRBJ2-3|TRBD2|NA|TRBV29-1
CSAPLAGASTDTQYF
TGCAGCGCCCCACTAGCGGGGGCTAGCACAGATACGCAGTATTTT
>TRBJ2-1|TRBD1|NA|TRBV5-1
CASSLDYTGDEQFF
TGCGCCAGCAGCTTGGACTATACAGGGGATGAGCAGTTCTTC
>TRBJ1-1|NA|NA|TRBV29-1
CSVTTRRATEAFF
TGCAGCGTCACCACCCGCAGGGCCACTGAAGCTTTCTTT
>TRBJ2-2|TRBD1|NA|TRBV20-1
CSAPTGGTTGELFF
TGCAGTGCGCCGACAGGGGGAACCACCGGGGAGCTGTTTTTT
>TRBJ1-2|NA|NA|TRBV9
CASSLGRAILNF
TGTGCCAGCAGCTTAGGGCGAGCCATACTCAACTTC
>TRBJ2-1|NA|NA|TRBV18
CASSPNLGENEQFF
TGTGCCAGCTCACCGAATCTCGGGGAAAATGAGCAGTTCTTC
>TRBJ2-2|NA|NA|TRBV6-2/TRBV6-3
CASSFAGNTGELFF
TGTGCCAGCAGTTTTGCAGGGAACACCGGGGAGCTGTTTTTT
>TRBJ2-3|NA|NA|TRBV14
CASSRGYTDTQYF
TGTGCCAGCAGCCGGGGTTACACAGATACGCAGTATTTT
>TRBJ2-1|TRBD2|NA|TRBV2
CASSESGGAIYNEQFF
TGTGCCAGCAGTGAGAGCGGGGGGGCAATCTACAATGAGCAGTTCTTC
>TRBJ2-2|NA|NA|TRBV12-3/TRBV12-4
CASSTGTQGRELFF
TGTGCCAGCAGTACCGGGACCCAGGGCCGGGAGCTGTTTTTT
>TRBJ1-6|NA|NA|TRBV6-5
CASYRYSNSPLHF
TGTGCCAGCTACCGTTACAGTAATTCACCCCTCCACTTT
>TRBJ2-3|TRBD2|NA|TRBV9
CASSSSGGYPDTQYF
TGTGCCAGCAGCTCTAGCGGGGGGTACCCCGATACGCAGTATTTT
>TRBJ1-5|NA|NA|TRBV29-1
CSVSGSNQPQHF
TGCAGCGTGTCCGGTAGCAATCAGCCCCAGCATTTT
>TRBJ1-1|TRBD1|NA|TRBV29-1
CSGNRGSGEAFF
TGCAGCGGGAACAGGGGATCGGGTGAAGCTTTCTTT
>TRBJ1-1|NA|NA|TRBV6-5
CASRRWGTEAFF
TGTGCCAGCAGGAGATGGGGCACTGAAGCTTTCTTT
>TRBJ1-2|NA|NA|TRBV7-2
CASSLAREPGRGYTF
TGTGCCAGCAGCTTAGCTAGGGAACCGGGCCGGGGCTACACCTTC